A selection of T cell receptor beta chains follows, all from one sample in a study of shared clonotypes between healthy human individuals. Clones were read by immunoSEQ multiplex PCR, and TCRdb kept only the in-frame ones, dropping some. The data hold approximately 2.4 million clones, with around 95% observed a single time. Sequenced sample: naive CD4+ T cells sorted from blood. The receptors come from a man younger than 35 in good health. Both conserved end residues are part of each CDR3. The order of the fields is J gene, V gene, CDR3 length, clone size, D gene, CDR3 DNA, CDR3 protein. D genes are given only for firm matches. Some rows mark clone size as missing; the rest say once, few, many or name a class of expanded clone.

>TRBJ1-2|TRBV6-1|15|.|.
TGTGCCAGCAGTGAAGGTGCAGCGCCTAACTATGGCTACACCTTC
CASSEGAAPNYGYTF
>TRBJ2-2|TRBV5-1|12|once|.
TGCGCCAGCAAGGTAGACACCGGGGAGCTGTTTTTT
CASKVDTGELFF
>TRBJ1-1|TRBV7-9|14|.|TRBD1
TGTGCCAGCAGCGCACAGGGGCTAGGGACTGAAGCTTTCTTT
CASSAQGLGTEAFF
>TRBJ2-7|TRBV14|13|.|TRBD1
TGTGCCAGCAGCGCGACAGGGAATACCGAGCAGTACTTC
CASSATGNTEQYF
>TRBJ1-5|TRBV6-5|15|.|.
TGTGCCAGCAGTTACTCCAGGGGTGCCAATCAGCCCCAGCATTTT
CASSYSRGANQPQHF
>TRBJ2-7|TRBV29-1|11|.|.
TGCAGCGTCATACAGGGCCACGAGCAGTACTTC
CSVIQGHEQYF
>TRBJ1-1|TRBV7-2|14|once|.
TGTGCCAGCAGTCAACGCCCAGGGGAGGTGAGGGCTTTCTTT
CASSQRPGEVRAFF
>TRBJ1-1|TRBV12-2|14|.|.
TGTGCAAGTCGCTTAGGCAGGATGAACACTGAAGCTTTCTTT
CASRLGRMNTEAFF
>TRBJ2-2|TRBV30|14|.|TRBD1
TGTGCCTGGAGGAGGACAGGGTACACCGGGGAGCTGTTTTTT
CAWRRTGYTGELFF
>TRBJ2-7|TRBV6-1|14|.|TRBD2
TGTGCCAGCCTCGATCTAGCGGGAGCCTACGAGCAGTACTTC
CASLDLAGAYEQYF
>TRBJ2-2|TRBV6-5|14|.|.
TGTGCCAGCAGTTACCCAGCGAACACCGGGGAGCTGTTTTTT
CASSYPANTGELFF
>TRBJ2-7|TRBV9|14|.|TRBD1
TGTGCCAGCAGCTTCGGTCGACAGGGCTACGAGCAGTACTTC
CASSFGRQGYEQYF
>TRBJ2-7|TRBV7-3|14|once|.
TGTGCCAGCACCCCTTTGGACGGGAGATCCGAGCAGTACTTC
CASTPLDGRSEQYF
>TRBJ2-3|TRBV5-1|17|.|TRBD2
TGCGCCAGCAGCTTGCGCGGGGGGGCCCTCCGCACAGATACGCAGTATTTT
CASSLRGGALRTDTQYF
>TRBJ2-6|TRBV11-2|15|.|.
TGTGCCAGCAGCTTAGGGGGCGCTGGGGCCAACGTCCTGACTTTC
CASSLGGAGANVLTF
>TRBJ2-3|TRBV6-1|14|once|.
TGTGCCAGCAGTGCCGGGACCCGGACAGATACGCAGTATTTT
CASSAGTRTDTQYF
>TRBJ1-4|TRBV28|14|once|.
TGTGCCAGCAGTTTGGGGGGGAGGAATGAAAAACTGTTTTTT
CASSLGGRNEKLFF
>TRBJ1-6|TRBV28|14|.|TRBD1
TGTGCCAGCAGCAACAGGGGGCATGATTCACCCCTCCACTTT
CASSNRGHDSPLHF
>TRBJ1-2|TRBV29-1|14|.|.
TGCAGCGTTGAAGCGCTCGGGATTAACTATGGCTACACCTTC
CSVEALGINYGYTF
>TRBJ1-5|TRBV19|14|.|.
TGTGCCAGTAGTTCCAGCTATAGCAATCAGCCCCAGCATTTT
CASSSSYSNQPQHF
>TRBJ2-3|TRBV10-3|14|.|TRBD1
TGTGCCACCGCCTGGGACAGCCGCACAGATACGCAGTATTTT
CATAWDSRTDTQYF
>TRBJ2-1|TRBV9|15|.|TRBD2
TGTGCCAGCAGCGTAGAATTAGCGGGGTTTAATGAGCAGTTCTTC
CASSVELAGFNEQFF
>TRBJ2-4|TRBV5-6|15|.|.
TGTGCCAGCAGCTTGTCGAGGATAGCCAAAAACATTCAGTACTTC
CASSLSRIAKNIQYF
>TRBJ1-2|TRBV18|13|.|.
TGTGCCAGCTCGGAACAGGCCATCTATGGCTACACCTTC
CASSEQAIYGYTF
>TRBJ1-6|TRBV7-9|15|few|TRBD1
TGTGCCAGCAGCTCCTCGACAGGGCCGAATTCACCCCTCCACTTT
CASSSSTGPNSPLHF
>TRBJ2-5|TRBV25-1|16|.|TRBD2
TGTGCCAGCAGTGAAAATGCAGAGGGGAGGGCAGAGACCCAGTACTTC
CASSENAEGRAETQYF
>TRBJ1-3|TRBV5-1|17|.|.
TGCGCCAGCAGCTTGGCCCCTCGAACAGGCTCGGGAAACACCATATATTTT
CASSLAPRTGSGNTIYF
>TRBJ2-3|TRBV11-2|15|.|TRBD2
TGTGCCAGCAGCACCGGGACTAGCGTGACAGATACGCAGTATTTT
CASSTGTSVTDTQYF
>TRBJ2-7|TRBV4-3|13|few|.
TGCGCCAGCAGCCAGGGGGGAGATTGGGAGCAGTACTTC
CASSQGGDWEQYF
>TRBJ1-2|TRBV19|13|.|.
TGTGCCAGTAGCTTCACAGCCAACTATGGCTACACCTTC
CASSFTANYGYTF
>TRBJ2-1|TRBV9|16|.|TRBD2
TGTGCCAGCAGCTCTTACGGCGGGAGCTCCTACAATGAGCAGTTCTTC
CASSSYGGSSYNEQFF
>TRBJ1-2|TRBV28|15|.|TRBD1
TGTGCCAGCAGTTACCGGGACAGGGGTGTCTATGGCTACACCTTC
CASSYRDRGVYGYTF
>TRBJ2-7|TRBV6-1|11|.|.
TGTGCCAGCAGTGAGAGACAGAATAATTACTTC
CASSERQNNYF
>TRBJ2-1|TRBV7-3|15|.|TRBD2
TGTGCCAGCAGCCACGGACTAGCAGCCTACAATGAGCAGTTCTTC
CASSHGLAAYNEQFF
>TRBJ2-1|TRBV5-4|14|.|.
TGTGCCAGCAGCCGCCAGTGGCCTATCGATGAGCAGTTCTTC
CASSRQWPIDEQFF
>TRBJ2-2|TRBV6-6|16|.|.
TGTGCCAGCAGTTCGACGGGAGCGGTTGGCACCGGGGAGCTGTTTTTT
CASSSTGAVGTGELFF
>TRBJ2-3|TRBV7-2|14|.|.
TGTGCCAGCAGCTTTGAGGGCGTCGCAGATACGCAGTATTTT
CASSFEGVADTQYF
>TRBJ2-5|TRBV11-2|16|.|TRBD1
TGTGCCAGCAGCTTAGGACAGGGGCTTTGGGCAGAGACCCAGTACTTC
CASSLGQGLWAETQYF
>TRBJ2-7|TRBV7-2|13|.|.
TGTGCCAGCAGCTTAGGACAAGTCTACGAGCAGTACTTC
CASSLGQVYEQYF
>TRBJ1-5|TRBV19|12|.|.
TGTGCCAGTAGGCGAATAGATCAGCCCCAGCATTTT
CASRRIDQPQHF
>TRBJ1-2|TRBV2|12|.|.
TGTGCCAGCAGTGGCACCAACTATGGCTACACCTTC
CASSGTNYGYTF
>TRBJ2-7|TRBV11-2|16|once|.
TGTGCCAGCAGCCCGGGAAGTTGGGGGCGAGACCACGAGCAGTACTTC
CASSPGSWGRDHEQYF
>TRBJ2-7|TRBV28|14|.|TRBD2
TGTGCCAGCAGAAGACTAGCGGGCTCCTACGAGCAGTACTTC
CASRRLAGSYEQYF
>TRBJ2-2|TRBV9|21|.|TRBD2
TGTGCCAGCAGCGTAGGGGCGGGAGGGCCAACGCTATCCTGGGACACCGGGGAGCTGTTTTTT
CASSVGAGGPTLSWDTGELFF
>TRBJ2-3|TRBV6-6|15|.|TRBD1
TGTGCCAGCAGTTTCGGGACAGGGGACGGAGATACGCAGTATTTT
CASSFGTGDGDTQYF
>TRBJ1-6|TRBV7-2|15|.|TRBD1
TGTGCCAGCAGCTTAGACTGGACAGGCCGTCGTCCCCTCCACTTT
CASSLDWTGRRPLHF
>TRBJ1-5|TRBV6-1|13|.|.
TGTGCCAGCGTTTCAGGTCACAATCAGCCCCAGCATTTT
CASVSGHNQPQHF
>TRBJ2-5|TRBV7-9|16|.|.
TGTGCCAGCAGCCCTTGGCTAACGGGGAATGGTGAGACCCAGTACTTC
CASSPWLTGNGETQYF